This is a list of T cell receptor beta chains from one sample in a study of cytomegalovirus exposure and HLA in healthy donors. Here immunoSEQ multiplex PCR was the method, and the copy in TCRdb shows in-frame clones only, minus some. The sample comprises approximately 150,000 clones, around 80% of which are singletons, and around 2.6% rests with the top ten. Sequencing was performed on PBMCs. These receptors all come from a female donor in good health and CMV-seronegative. Each CDR3 is given with its conserved first and last residue. Fields, in order: clone size, D gene, J gene, V gene, CDR3 DNA, CDR3 protein. A D gene is named only where the DNA matches it firmly. Some rows have no size entry. The others give once, few or many, or a class for an expanded clone.

>-|TRBD1|TRBJ1-2|TRBV14
TGTGCCAGCAGCCGGTCCGGGACAGGGGACTATGGCTACACCTTC
CASSRSGTGDYGYTF
>-|-|TRBJ1-1|TRBV6-5
TGTGCCAGCAGTTCCAGAGCTAGCGGGGGCGTTGAAGCTTTCTTT
CASSSRASGGVEAFF
>-|TRBD1|TRBJ1-1|TRBV4-1
TGCGCCAGCAGCCCCTTCTCGGGACAGGGGAGCACTGAAGCTTTCTTT
CASSPFSGQGSTEAFF
>-|-|TRBJ1-3|TRBV6-1
TGTGCCAGCGAGAGGAACTCTGGAAACACCATATATTTT
CASERNSGNTIYF
>-|-|TRBJ2-7|TRBV18
TGTGCCAGCTCGCAACAGTTCTCCTCCTACGAGCAGTACTTC
CASSQQFSSYEQYF
>-|TRBD1|TRBJ1-6|TRBV7-8
TGTGCCAGCACCGGACAGGTCGGCGGTTCACCCCTCCACTTT
CASTGQVGGSPLHF
>-|-|TRBJ2-5|TRBV3-2
TGTGCCGTCGGGGAGACCCAGTACTTC
CAVGETQYF
>-|TRBD2|TRBJ2-3|TRBV28
TGTGCCAGCAGTTTCGGGAGACTAGCGAGCACAGATACGCAGTATTTT
CASSFGRLASTDTQYF
>-|TRBD1|TRBJ2-3|TRBV7-2
TGTGCCAGCACCGGACAGGGGGCGGGAGCAGATACGCAGTATTTT
CASTGQGAGADTQYF
>-|TRBD1|TRBJ1-5|TRBV6-5
TGTGCCAGCAGTTACAAGGTGCCGGGACAGGGGGCACCCCTGGATTTT
CASSYKVPGQGAPLDF
>few|TRBD2|TRBJ2-2|TRBV6-6
TGTGCCAGCATCGCAACTAGCGGGAGTTGGGTCGGGGAGCTGTTTTTT
CASIATSGSWVGELFF
>-|-|TRBJ2-5|TRBV5-8
TGTGCCAGCAGGATAACGGCAGGAGAGACCCAGTACTTC
CASRITAGETQYF
>-|-|TRBJ1-1|TRBV10-1
TGCGCCAGCAGTGAAGGGACTACAGGGAACACTGAAGCTTTCTTT
CASSEGTTGNTEAFF
>-|-|TRBJ1-3|TRBV2
TGTGCCAGCAAATGGCAGGTGTCGGAACTCTCTGGAAATACCATATATTTT
CASKWQVSELSGNTIYF
>few|TRBD2|TRBJ2-7|TRBV28
TGTGCCAGCCGGGAATATACCGGGACTAGCGGGAGTCTCTACGAGCAGTACTTC
CASREYTGTSGSLYEQYF
>-|TRBD2|TRBJ2-7|TRBV19
TGTGCCAGTAGTGTGATGGGGGAGGGCCCCTACGAGCAGTACTTC
CASSVMGEGPYEQYF
>-|-|TRBJ2-2|TRBV28
TGTGCCAGCAGTTTACTAGACGGAACGAACACCGGGGAGCTGTTTTTT
CASSLLDGTNTGELFF
>-|-|TRBJ2-1|TRBV12-5
TGTGCTAGTGGTTACGCCCCCCGGGTAGTTGGGCAGTTCTTC
CASGYAPRVVGQFF
>-|TRBD1|TRBJ1-2|TRBV29-1
TGCAGCGTAATCCAACAGGGGGCGCGAGGCTACACCTTC
CSVIQQGARGYTF
>few|-|TRBJ2-3|TRBV10-1
TGCGCCAGCAGTGGAGGAGGAGTGGGGGGAACGCAGTATTTT
CASSGGGVGGTQYF
>-|-|TRBJ2-3|TRBV7-2
TGTGCCAGCAGCTTCGGGCTAGAGGGAGATACGCAGTATTTT
CASSFGLEGDTQYF
>-|-|TRBJ2-7|TRBV11-3
TGTGCCAGCAGCTTTGGGCAGGGGACTACAGAGCAGTACTTC
CASSFGQGTTEQYF
>-|TRBD2|TRBJ2-7|TRBV6-5
TGTGCCAGCAGCCCCGGGGCGGGGGGCAACGAGCAGTACTTC
CASSPGAGGNEQYF
>-|TRBD1|TRBJ1-2|TRBV19
TGTGCCAGTAGTATAAGAGACAGGGGGCCTTACACCTTC
CASSIRDRGPYTF
>-|TRBD1|TRBJ2-2|TRBV7-6
TGTGCCAGCACGGACAGGGGAGTACCCGGGGAGCTGTTTTTT
CASTDRGVPGELFF
>-|-|TRBJ2-1|TRBV7-3
TGTGCCAGCAGCCCTACCGGGAGAAACAATGAGCAGTTCTTC
CASSPTGRNNEQFF
>once|TRBD2|TRBJ2-3|TRBV6-5
TGTGCCAGCAGACTAGCGGGGGGGGCAGATACGCAGTATTTT
CASRLAGGADTQYF
>-|-|TRBJ2-5|TRBV10-3
TGTGCCACCCTTAGCGGTAAGACCCAAGAGACCCAGTACTTC
CATLSGKTQETQYF
>-|-|TRBJ2-1|TRBV20-1
TGCAGTGCCGACACCTACAATGAGCAGTTCTTC
CSADTYNEQFF
>-|-|TRBJ1-2|TRBV30
TGTGCCCGGAGGCAGGGGCCGGGGGGCTACACCTTC
CARRQGPGGYTF
>-|-|TRBJ1-4|TRBV7-2
TGTGCCAGCAGCTTAGTGGCAGGGACTAATGAAAAACTGTTTTTT
CASSLVAGTNEKLFF
>-|TRBD1|TRBJ1-1|TRBV7-2
TGTGCCAGCAGCCCCCGACAGGGAGCAAACACTGAAGCTTTCTTT
CASSPRQGANTEAFF
>few|TRBD2|TRBJ2-5|TRBV6-5
TGTGCCAGCAGTCCCGGGACTAGCGTGGAGACCCAGTACTTC
CASSPGTSVETQYF
>-|-|TRBJ1-1|TRBV6-5
TGTGCCAGCAGTAGCCGGGTCCTACTGAACACTGAAGCTTTCTTT
CASSSRVLLNTEAFF
>-|-|TRBJ2-3|TRBV29-1
TGCAGCGTGGCATCCGGGACACTTACAGATACGCAGTATTTT
CSVASGTLTDTQYF
>-|TRBD1|TRBJ1-1|TRBV19
TGTGCCAGTAGTATAGCAGCGACAGGGGGGCCCATGAACACTGAAGCTTTCTTT
CASSIAATGGPMNTEAFF
>-|-|TRBJ2-7|TRBV25-1
TGTGCCAGCAGTGGGGCCTACTCCTACGAGCAGTACTTC
CASSGAYSYEQYF
>few|TRBD1|TRBJ1-6|TRBV5-1
TGCGCCAGCAGCTTGGGACAGGGGCTAAATTCACCCCTCCACTTT
CASSLGQGLNSPLHF
>-|TRBD1|TRBJ2-7|TRBV7-8
TGTGCCAGCAGCTTAGGACAGGGGGTCTACGAGCAGTACTTC
CASSLGQGVYEQYF
>-|TRBD1|TRBJ2-1|TRBV7-9
TGTGCCAGCAATCAAGTGGGGACAGGATACAATGAGCAGTTCTTC
CASNQVGTGYNEQFF